This section outlines one T cell receptor beta chain sequence together with its context. This sample was included in a study of blood T cell repertoires in COVID-19. Study-wide context: Samples of COVID-19 (acute and convalescent) were obtained from the United States, Italy and Spain. Nucleic acid was either cDNA or gDNA, and it came from T cells, B-cell-depleted T cells, or PBMCs.

Seattle researchers signed up patients amid active infection and tracked them longitudinally. Trimming left V 2 bases short and J 2 bases short, with 11 bases between. Germline V CDR1 and CDR2: MNHEY, SMNVEV (reference sequence). CDR3 length equals 15 residues. Using immunoSEQ multiplex PCR, the repertoire was profiled, and TCRdb retains in-frame clones only, with some absent. The table shows more than 45,000 clones, with roughly four fifths occurring only once. V usage is TRBV27 and J usage is TRBJ2-3; no firm D call. Sequencing used peripheral blood. The TCR was taken from a man aged 80 or over with COVID-19, enrolled during active disease. The CDR3 bases are TGTGCCAGCAGTTTAGGGCCCAGAAACACAGATACGCAGTATTTT. Translating gives CASSLGPRNTDTQYF.